A single sample is the source of the 2 T cell receptor beta chains below, sequenced in a study of blood T cells in healthy people across ages. The authors ran a second PCR of about 6 to 11 cycles using a sample-barcoded 5' primer and a J-beta primer mix. TCRdb re-called the 5' RACE reads through MiXCR, storing one row per CDR3 protein. The data hold about 580,000 distinct CDR3 sequences, with roughly 48% observed a single time. Sequenced: blood. The origin of the receptors is a man aged 80 or over in good health.

This clonotype was counted a few times. The chain links TRBV20-1 to TRBJ2-3; D unresolved. This CDR3 region has 14 residues. Trimming cost V 6 bases and J 0 bases, with 13 bases left between them. CDR1 DFQATT and CDR2 SNEGSKA come from the germline V gene (reference sequence). The CDR3 DNA reads as TGCAGTGCCAGTCCGCTCCGGAGCACAGATACGCAGTATTTT. Translating it yields CSASPLRSTDTQYF.

This clonotype came up once. This chain joins TRBV20-1 and TRBJ2-3; D gene unclear. Trimming removed 5 bases from V and 0 bases from J, with 9 bases in between. This CDR3 has 13 residues. Germline V gives CDR1 DFQATT, CDR2 SNEGSKA (reference sequence). The CDR3 nucleotides read TGCAGTGCTGGAGTGCTAAGCACAGATACGCAGTATTTT. This codes for CSAGVLSTDTQYF.